The 26 T cell receptor beta chains given below trace back to one sample, sequenced in a study of cytomegalovirus exposure and HLA in healthy donors. In the PCR, 60 Vbeta and 13 Jbeta primers were used. The protocol was immunoSEQ multiplex PCR, while the TCRdb copy is restricted to in-frame clones and leaves out a portion. The sample holds 190,000 or so clones; less than 90% are singletons and the top ten take 1.5% to 2%. Sample: PBMCs. These receptors came from a man aged 50 or older in good health and CMV-seronegative.

This chain joins TRBV10-3 and TRBJ1-5, with TRBD1 matching over 10 bases. V was pared by 6 bases and J by 2 bases, with 4 bases of the junction left unmatched. CDR1 is ENHRY and CDR2 is SYGVKD in the germline V gene. The CDR3 runs to 15 residues. CDR3: CAIRAGTGGNQPQHF. As DNA, the CDR3 is TGTGCCATCAGGGCCGGGACAGGGGGCAATCAGCCCCAGCATTTT.

This rearrangement joins TRBV2 to TRBJ1-2; weak D call: TRBD1 (6 bases). CDR1 and CDR2 (germline): SNHLY, FYNNEI. There are 14 residues in the CDR3. V was cut by 9 bases and J by 7 bases, with 21 bases left in between. The CDR3 DNA sequence: TGTGCCAGGGTGCCGTTGGGGGCCGCAGGTGGCTACACCTTC. This codes for CARVPLGAAGGYTF.

This clone was detected only once. This rearrangement joins TRBV9 to TRBJ1-3, with 8 bases identical to TRBD1. The CDR3 loop spans 13 amino acids. Per germline, CDR1 SGDLS and CDR2 YYNGEE. The V and J ends lost 7 bases and 8 bases, in that order; junction bases with no gene match: 8. CDR3 sequence reads: CASAFGQGDTIYF. CDR3 bases: TGTGCCAGCGCTTTCGGACAGGGAGACACCATATATTTT.

In regard to this clone: Within the sample, other DNA sequences also encode this same CDR3. V and J are TRBV7-6 and TRBJ2-7; 9 bases map to TRBD1. This CDR3 has 14 residues. The J segment lost 2 bases and the V segment lost 3 bases, leaving 2 bases of the junction unmatched. The germline CDR1 and CDR2 sequences are SGHVS and FNYEAQ. CDR3 sequence reads: CASSLRQGAYEQYF. The CDR3, as DNA: TGTGCCAGCAGCTTGAGACAGGGGGCCTACGAGCAGTACTTC.

The J gene is TRBJ1-2, the V gene TRBV14; 10 nucleotides agree with TRBD1. This CDR3 has 15 residues. Trimming cost V 3 bases and J 4 bases; bases outside gene matches: 5. Germline CDR1 is SGHDN and CDR2 is FVKESK. This chain's CDR3 is CASSQRDRGVYGYTF. CDR3 bases: TGTGCCAGCAGCCAGAGGGACAGGGGCGTCTATGGCTACACCTTC.

This chain connects TRBV5-4 to TRBJ2-5, with a weak D call TRBD1 (5 bases). The germline V gene encodes CDR1 SGHNT and CDR2 YYREEE (reference sequence). The ends were cut back, 1 base at V and 11 bases at J, with 21 bases in the middle. This CDR3 spans 15 amino acids. For the CDR3, the DNA is TGTGCCAGCAGCTTGAACAGGTTACAGCAGGGTGAGCAGTACTTC. This gives the protein CASSLNRLQQGEQYF. Drawing the rest from reference TRBV5-4 and TRBJ2-5, the complete variable domain is ETGVTQSPTHLIKTRGQQVTLRCSSQSGHNTVSWYQQALGQGPQFIFQYYREEENGRGNFPPRFSGLQFPNYSSELNVNALELDDSALYLCASSLNRLQQGEQYFGPGTRLLVL.

The rearrangement uses TRBV7-2 and TRBJ2-4, with 7 bases lining up with TRBD2. Germline CDR1 and CDR2: SGHTA and FQGNSA. This CDR3 is built from 15 residues. J lost 1 base, V lost 0 bases, and 0 bases had no gene match. CDR3 bases: TGTGCCAGCAGCTTAGCGCGGGGGGCCAAAAACATTCAGTACTTC. Translation gives CASSLARGAKNIQYF.

V is TRBV5-5 and J is TRBJ2-5; TRBD1 might be the D (6 bases). The CDR3 spans 13 residues. V was trimmed by 2 bases and J by 4 bases, leaving 9 bases between them. In germline, CDR1 is SGHKS, CDR2 YYEKEE (reference sequence). CDR3 bases: TGTGCCAGCAGCTTTACAGGGTCAGAGACCCAGTACTTC. Amino acids: CASSFTGSETQYF.

This rearrangement joins TRBV27 to TRBJ2-3; a weak D match, TRBD2 (5 bases). The CDR3 runs 16 residues. V dropped 6 bases and J dropped 0 bases, with 16 bases sitting between them. From germline, CDR1 is MNHEY and CDR2 SMNVEV (reference sequence). The CDR3 region has the DNA TGTGCCAGCAGCCGGGGATTCCGACTAAGCACAGATACGCAGTATTTT. This encodes CASSRGFRLSTDTQYF.

Of note for this clone: A junction boundary mismatches the germline segment, possibly from a read error. The rearrangement uses TRBV7-9 and TRBJ2-7, with 9 bases that match TRBD2. The CDR3 extends over 17 amino acids. The germline V gene has CDR1 SEHNR and CDR2 FQNEAQ (reference sequence). The chain's CDR3 is CSSSLSVMGGRGDEQYF. Written as DNA, the CDR3 is TGTTCCAGCAGCTTATCGGTTATGGGCGGGAGGGGAGACGAGCAGTACTTC. The whole variable domain, filled in from reference TRBV7-9 and TRBJ2-7, reads DTGVSQNPRHKITKRGQNVTFRCDPISEHNRLYWYRQTLGQGPEFLTYFQNEAQLEKSRLLSDRFSAERPKGSFSTLEIQRTEQGDSAMYLCSSSLSVMGGRGDEQYFGPGTRLTVT.

This rearrangement joins TRBV10-2 to TRBJ2-7, with a tentative D call TRBD1 (6 bases). The CDR3 consists of 14 residues. Trimming cost V 6 bases and J 2 bases, with 14 bases left between them. Germline V gene lookup returns CDR1 WSHSY and CDR2 SAAADI. This chain's CDR3 is CASRLQGSPYEQYF. The CDR3 DNA reads TGCGCCAGCAGACTTCAGGGGTCACCCTACGAGCAGTACTTC.

This chain links TRBV7-3 with TRBJ1-2; 10 bases fit TRBD1. CDR1 SGHTA and CDR2 FQGTGA come from the germline V gene. V gave up 0 bases and J gave up 6 bases; unmatched junction bases: 4. CDR3 length equals 15 residues. The DNA for the CDR3 is TGTGCCAGCAGCTTAACCCACGGGACAGGGGATGGCTACACCTTC. Amino acids: CASSLTHGTGDGYTF. Supplemented by reference TRBV7-3 and TRBJ1-2, the full variable domain reads GAGVSQTPSNKVTEKGKYVELRCDPISGHTALYWYRQSLGQGPEFLIYFQGTGAADDSGLPNDRFFAVRPEGSVSTLKIQRTERGDSAVYLCASSLTHGTGDGYTFGSGTRLTVV.

The table lists this clone with a count of one. The chain links TRBV28 to TRBJ1-5; maybe TRBD1 (5 bases). Germline lookup yields CDR1 MDHEN and CDR2 SYDVKM. Trimming removed 3 bases from V and 1 base from J, with 13 bases in between. This CDR3 has 16 amino acids. CDR3 residues: CASSFIIRGSNQPQHF. DNA of the CDR3: TGTGCCAGCAGTTTTATTATTCGGGGGAGCAATCAGCCCCAGCATTTT.

A single count supports this clone. The chain joins TRBV19 to TRBJ2-2, with D possibly matching TRBD1 (5 bases). From germline, CDR1 is LNHDA and CDR2 SQIVND (reference sequence). The ends were cut back, 5 bases at V and 5 bases at J, with 12 bases in the middle. CDR3 size: 14 residues. The CDR3 spells CASSAAQGTGELFF. Here the CDR3 DNA reads TGTGCCAGTAGTGCCGCCCAGGGTACCGGGGAGCTGTTTTTT.

V usage is TRBV7-9 and J usage is TRBJ1-1, with D uncertain. Germline V gene lookup returns CDR1 SEHNR and CDR2 FQNEAQ (reference sequence). CDR3 length: 14 residues. Trimming removed 5 bases from V and 3 bases from J, with 13 bases in between. In DNA, the CDR3 is TGTGCCAGCAGCCTCCAATATGCGGACACTGAAGCTTTCTTT. It codes for CASSLQYADTEAFF. Based on the CDR3 plus reference TRBV7-9 and TRBJ1-1, the full variable domain is DTGVSQNPRHKITKRGQNVTFRCDPISEHNRLYWYRQTLGQGPEFLTYFQNEAQLEKSRLLSDRFSAERPKGSFSTLEIQRTEQGDSAMYLCASSLQYADTEAFFGQGTRLTVV.

J is TRBJ2-3 and V is TRBV4-3, with TRBD2 matching 9 bases. V gave up 4 bases and J gave up 0 bases; unmatched junction bases: 5. This CDR3 contains 16 residues. The germline CDR1 and CDR2 sequences are LGHNA and YSLEER. CDR3 sequence (DNA): TGCGCCAGCAGCCGGAACCTAGCGGGGAGCACAGATACGCAGTATTTT. Its protein is CASSRNLAGSTDTQYF.

A remark on this clone: A read error may produce the germline difference seen at one junction end. Other DNA sequences of this sample code for an identical CDR3. This chain connects TRBV19 to TRBJ1-2; maybe TRBD1 (5 bases). This CDR3 region has 15 residues. CDR1 and CDR2 from the germline V gene are LNHDA and SQIVND (reference sequence). The CDR3 DNA reads as TGTGCTAGTAGTATAGCAGTAGGGGTCACCTATGGCTACACCTTC. As protein: CASSIAVGVTYGYTF.

The V and J genes are TRBV27 and TRBJ2-7, with a weak D call TRBD1 (6 bases). Trimming pared 4 bases from V and 4 bases from J, leaving 11 bases between. CDR1 and CDR2 (germline): MNHEY, SMNVEV (reference sequence). This CDR3 has 13 amino acids. The CDR3: CASSSLQGYEQYF. As DNA, the CDR3 is TGTGCCAGCAGTTCCCTACAGGGTTACGAGCAGTACTTC.

This chain connects TRBV5-4 to TRBJ1-4; 12 nucleotides line up with TRBD1. Germline CDR1 is SGHNT and CDR2 is YYREEE (reference sequence). The CDR3 runs to 15 residues. The V gene end was trimmed by 5 bases and the J gene end by 8 bases; junction bases not matched to a gene: 7. CDR3 sequence reads: CASSPGTGGREKLFF. The CDR3 region has the DNA TGTGCCAGCAGTCCCGGGACAGGGGGCCGGGAAAAACTGTTTTTT.

V usage is TRBV7-2 and J usage is TRBJ2-2; D is undetermined. This CDR3 has 13 amino acids. Per germline, CDR1 SGHTA and CDR2 FQGNSA. V was cut by 5 bases and J by 4 bases, with 8 bases left in between. The CDR3 nucleotides read TGTGCCAGCAGCCCCGTCGGCACCGGGGAGCTGTTTTTT. It translates to CASSPVGTGELFF.

V gene TRBV29-1 combines with J gene TRBJ2-4; 10 bases map to TRBD2. Germline values: CDR1 SQVTM, CDR2 ANQGSEA. This CDR3 contains 17 residues. With 3 bases clipped from V and 3 bases from J, the junction kept 11 bases outside the gene matches. The CDR3 nucleotides are TGCAGCGTTGACTCTAGACCTAGCGGGAGTGACAAAAACATTCAGTACTTC. Amino acids: CSVDSRPSGSDKNIQYF.

This chain uses TRBV2 with TRBJ1-2, with TRBD1 matching over 7 bases. With V trimmed by 2 bases and J by 14 bases, 14 bases remained unmatched. Germline CDR1 reads SNHLY; CDR2 reads FYNNEI. The CDR3 sequence is 14 residues long. CDR3 DNA: TGTGCCAGCAGTGAATGGGACAGCCTCTATGTGGGGACCTTC. Its protein is CASSEWDSLYVGTF. Drawing the rest from reference TRBV2 and TRBJ1-2, the complete variable domain is EPEVTQTPSHQVTQMGQEVILRCVPISNHLYFYWYRQILGQKVEFLVSFYNNEISEKSEIFDDQFSVERPDGSNFTLKIRSTKLEDSAMYFCASSEWDSLYVGTFGSGTRLTVV.

The DNA of the CDR3 is TGTGCCAGCAACCGGGAAGGGGGTATAGGGACTGAAGCTTTCTTT. Its protein product is CASNREGGIGTEAFF. This chain links TRBV2 with TRBJ1-1, with D maybe TRBD1 (6 bases). The V end was cut by 7 bases, the J end by 5 bases, with 20 bases between. This CDR3 comprises 15 residues. Germline CDR1 and CDR2: SNHLY and FYNNEI.

This rearrangement joins TRBV15 to TRBJ2-1; D perhaps matches TRBD2 (5 bases). Deletions cut 0 bases from V and 7 bases from J, with 7 bases between. The CDR3 extends over 13 amino acids. Germline CDR1 reads LNHNV; CDR2 reads YYDKDF (reference sequence). DNA for the CDR3: TGTGCCACCAGCAGAGATGGGGAGAATGAGCAGTTCTTC. It translates to CATSRDGENEQFF. The variable domain in full, completed from reference TRBV15 and TRBJ2-1, reads DAMVIQNPRYQVTQFGKPVTLSCSQTLNHNVMYWYQQKSSQAPKLLFHYYDKDFNNEADTPDNFQSRRPNTSFCFLDIRSPGLGDTAMYLCATSRDGENEQFFGPGTRLTVL.

In its sample, this clone was seen a few times. This sequence joins TRBV4-3 and TRBJ2-3, with a weak D call TRBD1 (5 bases). Deletions cut 1 base from V and 9 bases from J, with 11 bases between. The CDR3 extends over 13 amino acids. Per the germline V gene, CDR1 is LGHNA and CDR2 is YSLEER. CDR3 sequence: CASSQGGGRTQYF. The CDR3 DNA reads as TGCGCCAGCAGCCAAGGGGGCGGCAGAACGCAGTATTTT.

The V call is TRBV2, the J call TRBJ2-5, with D unclear. V was clipped by 7 bases and J by 5 bases, with 14 bases between them. CDR3 length equals 13 residues. Germline V gene lookup returns CDR1 SNHLY and CDR2 FYNNEI. CDR3 DNA sequence: TGTGCCAGCAAAACCACGAGAGAGGAGACCCAGTACTTC. The encoded protein is CASKTTREETQYF.